This T cell receptor beta chain was sequenced during a study of T cell responses to AZD1222 COVID-19 vaccine. Points from the study as a whole: Only six people who got AZD1222 tested seropositive at baseline. Distributed over spike, vaccine-associated CD4 TCRs predominated at 160-218 and 743-854.

The CDR3 runs to 18 residues. The junction had 12 bases not matched to a gene; V was cut back by 4 bases and J by 4 bases. In germline, CDR1 is SGDLS, CDR2 YYNGEE. Of note for this clone: Its specificity is unknown.

The table came from immunoSEQ multiplex PCR; TCRdb's copy has only in-frame clones and leaves some out. This sample carries 90,000 to 150,000 clones, around 93% of them seen once, and the ten largest clones take over 7.5%. Samples with a second dose at about 4 or about 12 weeks were pooled together. This sample comprised peripheral blood, obtained 28 days after the second AZD1222 dose. The rearrangement joins TRBV9 to TRBJ2-3, with 13 bases aligning to TRBD2. The origin of this receptor is an adult who received the AZD1222 COVID-19 vaccine. The CDR3 bases are TGTGCCAGCAGCCCGCGGACTAGCGGGAGCGGAGTGGCAGATACGCAGTATTTT. Protein sequence: CASSPRTSGSGVADTQYF.